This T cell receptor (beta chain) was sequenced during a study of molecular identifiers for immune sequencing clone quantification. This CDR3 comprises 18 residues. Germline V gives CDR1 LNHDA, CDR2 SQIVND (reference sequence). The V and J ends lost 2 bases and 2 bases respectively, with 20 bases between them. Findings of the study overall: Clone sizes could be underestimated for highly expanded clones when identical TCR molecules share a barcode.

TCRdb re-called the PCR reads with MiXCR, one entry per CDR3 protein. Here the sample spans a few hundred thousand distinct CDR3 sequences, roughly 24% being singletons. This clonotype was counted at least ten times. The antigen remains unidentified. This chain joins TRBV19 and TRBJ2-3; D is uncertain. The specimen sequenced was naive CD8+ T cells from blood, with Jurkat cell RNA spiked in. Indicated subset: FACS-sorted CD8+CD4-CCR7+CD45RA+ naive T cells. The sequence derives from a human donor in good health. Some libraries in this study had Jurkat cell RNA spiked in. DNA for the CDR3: TGTGCCAGTAGTATACGTGGCTCCCGGACCTCAGTCACAGATACGCAGTATTTT. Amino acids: CASSIRGSRTSVTDTQYF. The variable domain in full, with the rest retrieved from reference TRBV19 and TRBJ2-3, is DGGITQSPKYLFRKEGQNVTLSCEQNLNHDAMYWYRQDPGQGLRLIYYSQIVNDFQKGDIAEGYSVSREKKESFPLTVTSAQKNPTAFYLCASSIRGSRTSVTDTQYFGPGTRLTVL.